The 17 T cell receptor beta chains listed next were all sequenced from one sample in a study of shared clonotypes between healthy human individuals. TCRdb's table, derived via immunoSEQ multiplex PCR, lists solely in-frame clones and lacks some. The table includes approximately 740,000 clones, 90% to 95% detected once. Naivety among CD8 cells was defined by CD45RO negativity and positive CCR7 selection, thereby excluding terminally differentiated effector memory CD45RA+ cells. Sequencing was done on a sample of naive CD8+ T cells sorted from blood. The receptors originated from a man aged 30-40 years in good health.

The V call is TRBV5-5, the J call TRBJ2-6; D remains ambiguous. Trimming left V 4 bases short and J 0 bases short, with 17 bases between. CDR3 length: 18 residues. Germline CDR1 is SGHKS and CDR2 is YYEKEE (reference sequence). The DNA for the CDR3 is TGTGCCAGCAGCCTCCATATTGGGGTGCCCTCTGGGGCCAACGTCCTGACTTTC. Amino acid sequence: CASSLHIGVPSGANVLTF.

CDR3 in amino acids: CASSQVTGIIHEQFF. CDR3 nucleotides: TGCGCCAGCAGCCAAGTCACAGGAATTATCCATGAGCAGTTCTTC. V gene TRBV4-1 combines with J gene TRBJ2-1, with a tentative D call TRBD1 (5 bases). Trimming took off 1 base at V and 8 bases at J, with 15 bases between the two ends. This CDR3 is built from 15 residues. Germline V gene lookup returns CDR1 MGHRA and CDR2 YSYEKL.

The chain uses TRBV19 and TRBJ2-2, with D uncertain. Germline values: CDR1 LNHDA, CDR2 SQIVND (reference sequence). V dropped 1 base and J dropped 5 bases, with 8 bases sitting between them. The CDR3 is made up of 14 amino acids. The CDR3 DNA sequence: TGTGCCAGTAGTATAGGCCGGATGACCGGGGAGCTGTTTTTT. Its translation: CASSIGRMTGELFF.

The chain combines TRBV7-3 with TRBJ2-6; 9 bases align to TRBD1. The CDR3 extends over 21 amino acids. CDR1 is SGHTA, CDR2 FQGTGA, per germline. Trimming removed 5 bases from V and 4 bases from J; junction bases left unmatched: 21. This CDR3 reads CASSLQQGARSPAEGANVLTF. Here the CDR3 DNA reads TGTGCCAGCAGCCTCCAACAGGGGGCGCGGTCTCCAGCGGAGGGGGCCAACGTCCTGACTTTC. The full variable domain, with the rest looked up from reference TRBV7-3 and TRBJ2-6, is GAGVSQTPSNKVTEKGKYVELRCDPISGHTALYWYRQSLGQGPEFLIYFQGTGAADDSGLPNDRFFAVRPEGSVSTLKIQRTERGDSAVYLCASSLQQGARSPAEGANVLTFGAGSRLTVL.

This chain uses TRBV5-4 with TRBJ2-3; possible D gene TRBD2, 5 bases. The CDR3 sequence is 14 residues long. V was pared by 4 bases and J by 4 bases, with 13 bases between. Germline-derived CDR1 and CDR2 are SGHNT and YYREEE (reference sequence). CDR3 nucleotides: TGTGCCAGCAGCGCCAGAGGGTTGTCAGATACGCAGTATTTT. As protein: CASSARGLSDTQYF.

The chain couples TRBV5-5 to TRBJ2-1; TRBD2 aligns across 14 bases. Trimming removed 2 bases from V and 9 bases from J; junction bases left unmatched: 7. CDR3 length: 16 residues. CDR1 SGHKS and CDR2 YYEKEE come from the germline V gene (reference sequence). DNA for the CDR3: TGTGCCAGCAGCTTTCCGGGACTAGCGGGAGTTTCTGAGCAGTTCTTC. Protein: CASSFPGLAGVSEQFF.

The V gene is TRBV5-4, the J gene TRBJ2-7; 7 bases map to TRBD2. Germline V gene data show CDR1 as SGHNT and CDR2 as YYREEE (reference sequence). This CDR3 contains 15 residues. The ends lost 3 bases at V and 4 bases at J; junction bases unmatched: 10. CDR3 DNA: TGTGCCAGCAGCTCCAAGGGAGGGCGGCTATACGAGCAGTACTTC. It codes for CASSSKGGRLYEQYF.

This chain joins TRBV18 and TRBJ2-5; 8 bases are shared with TRBD1. The J segment lost 3 bases and the V segment lost 5 bases, leaving 2 bases of the junction unmatched. CDR1 KGHSH and CDR2 LQKENI come from the germline V gene. CDR3 length: 13 residues. This CDR3 is CASSGTGKETQYF. In DNA, the CDR3 is TGTGCCAGCTCAGGGACAGGAAAAGAGACCCAGTACTTC.

A single count supports this clone. The sample has other DNA sequences that encode this CDR3 too. The DNA for the CDR3 is TGCGCCAGCAGCTTACCAGGGGGTTCTGGGGCCAACGTCCTGACTTTC. Translated, it gives CASSLPGGSGANVLTF. This chain connects TRBV5-1 to TRBJ2-6; 7 bases match TRBD1. Looked up from germline, CDR1 is SGHRS and CDR2 is YFSETQ. V shed 2 bases, J shed 1 base, and the junction held 3 bases outside the gene matches. CDR3 length: 16 amino acids.

The chain links TRBV28 to TRBJ1-5; 8 nucleotides align to TRBD1. With V trimmed by 6 bases and J by 0 bases, 4 bases remained unmatched. Germline-derived CDR1 and CDR2 are MDHEN and SYDVKM. The CDR3 spans 15 residues. Here the CDR3 DNA reads TGTGCCAGCAGGCCCGACAGGGGTAGCAATCAGCCCCAGCATTTT. Amino acid sequence: CASRPDRGSNQPQHF.

The chain recombines TRBV14 with TRBJ1-3; D may be TRBD1 (6 bases). V gave up 7 bases and J gave up 2 bases, with 21 bases separating them. The germline gives CDR1 SGHDN, CDR2 FVKESK. The CDR3 is made up of 17 amino acids. CDR3 coding DNA: TGTGCCAGCACTGGCTGGATGCGGGGGCGGACTGGAAACACCATATATTTT. Amino acid sequence: CASTGWMRGRTGNTIYF.

The gene calls are TRBV18 and TRBJ2-5; TRBD1 might be the D (6 bases). The V end lost 3 bases, the J end lost 3 bases, and 17 bases lay between the germline ends. CDR1 and CDR2 (germline): KGHSH, LQKENI. The CDR3 is 16 residues long. CDR3 nucleotides: TGTGCCAGCTCACCGAGTGGGCAGGGGAACGAAGAGACCCAGTACTTC. It yields the protein CASSPSGQGNEETQYF.

This rearrangement joins TRBV27 to TRBJ2-2, with TRBD2 as a possible D gene (5 bases). CDR3 length: 13 residues. Trimming removed 7 bases at V and 2 bases at J, with 8 bases between. Germline loops: CDR1 MNHEY, CDR2 SMNVEV (reference sequence). The CDR3 DNA follows: TGTGCCAGCAATCGGGGAAACACCGGGGAGCTGTTTTTT. It translates to CASNRGNTGELFF.

The chain carries TRBV27 and TRBJ1-5, with 9 bases lining up with TRBD1. The trim removed 5 bases at V and 6 bases at J, leaving 5 bases unmatched. The CDR3 is 14 residues long. Germline V gene lookup returns CDR1 MNHEY and CDR2 SMNVEV (reference sequence). The DNA of the CDR3 is TGTGCCAGCAGTCTACAGGGGGCAGGTCAGCCCCAGCATTTT. This codes for CASSLQGAGQPQHF.

This clone was observed a handful of times. V usage is TRBV2 and J usage is TRBJ2-7; no reliable D call. In germline, CDR1 is SNHLY, CDR2 FYNNEI. CDR3 length equals 12 residues. V shed 8 bases and J shed 1 base, with 9 bases lying between them. The chain's CDR3 is CASRTGSYEQYF. CDR3 nucleotide sequence: TGTGCCAGCCGGACCGGGTCCTACGAGCAGTACTTC.

This clone was counted once. Written as DNA, the CDR3 is TGTGCCAGCAGCTTATTGCTAGCGGGACAAGAGACCCAGTACTTC. Protein: CASSLLLAGQETQYF. The chain is built from TRBV7-9 and TRBJ2-5; TRBD2 agrees at 9 bases. Germline V gives CDR1 SEHNR, CDR2 FQNEAQ (reference sequence). CDR3 length equals 15 residues. Trimming at V came to 2 bases and at J to 2 bases, leaving 3 bases not matched to a gene.

The chain combines TRBV7-9 with TRBJ2-1; 8 bases match TRBD2. Trimming at V came to 6 bases and at J to 4 bases, leaving 8 bases not matched to a gene. CDR3 length: 15 residues. Looked up from germline, CDR1 is SEHNR and CDR2 is FQNEAQ (reference sequence). The CDR3 coding sequence is TGTGCCAGCAGGCGACTAGCGCGAGAATACAATGAGCAGTTCTTC. Its translation: CASRRLAREYNEQFF. The full variable domain, its missing parts supplied by reference TRBV7-9 and TRBJ2-1, is DTGVSQNPRHKITKRGQNVTFRCDPISEHNRLYWYRQTLGQGPEFLTYFQNEAQLEKSRLLSDRFSAERPKGSFSTLEIQRTEQGDSAMYLCASRRLAREYNEQFFGPGTRLTVL.